These 18 T cell receptor beta chains came from one sample sequenced in a study of neoadjuvant nivolumab and ipilimumab in lung cancer. Only in-frame clones appear in the TCRdb table, and some are missing; sequencing was by immunoSEQ multiplex PCR. Among about 38,000 clones listed, roughly 89% were seen once. Specimen: peripheral blood, collected before neoadjuvant nivolumab, alone or with ipilimumab. The receptor set was obtained from an adult with non-small cell lung cancer.

The chain joins TRBV7-9 to TRBJ2-5; 13 bases are a match to TRBD2. The V gene end was trimmed by 5 bases and the J gene end by 6 bases; junction bases not matched to a gene: 12. The germline V gene has CDR1 SEHNR and CDR2 FQNEAQ (reference sequence). The CDR3 contains 17 residues. The CDR3 here is CASSRGGLAGIRKTQYF. The CDR3 nucleotides are TGTGCCAGCAGCAGGGGGGGACTAGCGGGAATTCGGAAGACCCAGTACTTC. Filled out from reference TRBV7-9 and TRBJ2-5, the complete variable domain reads DTGVSQNPRHKITKRGQNVTFRCDPISEHNRLYWYRQTLGQGPEFLTYFQNEAQLEKSRLLSDRFSAERPKGSFSTLEIQRTEQGDSAMYLCASSRGGLAGIRKTQYFGPGTRLLVL.

Only a few counts were recorded for this clone. J is TRBJ2-5 and V is TRBV5-1; tentative D call: TRBD2 (6 bases). V was shortened by 2 bases and J by 0 bases, with 8 bases between the two germline ends. The CDR3 sequence is 14 residues long. Germline assignment: CDR1 SGHRS and CDR2 YFSETQ. CDR3 protein: CASSFWGDQETQYF. Written as DNA, the CDR3 is TGCGCCAGCAGCTTTTGGGGGGACCAAGAGACCCAGTACTTC.

The V call is TRBV6-1, the J call TRBJ2-3, with D perhaps matching TRBD1 (5 bases). The CDR3 is 14 amino acids. V lost 7 bases and J 4 bases, leaving 15 bases between the germline ends. Looked up from germline, CDR1 is MNHNS and CDR2 is SASEGT. The chain's CDR3 is CASKRQFDADTQYF. Here the CDR3 DNA reads TGTGCCAGCAAAAGACAGTTCGACGCAGATACGCAGTATTTT.

The chain uses TRBV7-7 and TRBJ1-4; tentative D call: TRBD1 (5 bases). This CDR3 is 14 amino acids long. The V gene lost 0 bases and the J gene lost 7 bases, with 9 bases spanning the gap. CDR1 and CDR2 from the germline V gene are SSHAT and FNYEAQ (reference sequence). The CDR3 protein is CASSLAREGEKLFF. Written as DNA, the CDR3 is TGTGCCAGCAGCTTAGCCAGGGAGGGTGAAAAACTGTTTTTT. The complete variable domain, with remaining parts taken from reference TRBV7-7 and TRBJ1-4, reads GAGVSQSPRYKVTKRGQDVTLRCDPISSHATLYWYQQALGQGPEFLTYFNYEAQPDKSGLPSDRFSAERPEGSISTLTIQRTEQRDSAMYRCASSLAREGEKLFFGSGTQLSVL.

The chain employs TRBV9 and TRBJ2-3, with unresolved D. The CDR3 length is 12 residues. The V and J ends lost 1 base and 2 bases respectively, with 2 bases between them. Germline V lookup: CDR1 SGDLS, CDR2 YYNGEE. CDR3 bases: TGTGCCAGCAGCGTATCCACAGATACGCAGTATTTT. It is translated as CASSVSTDTQYF.

V is TRBV6-6 and J is TRBJ1-1, with D possibly being TRBD1 (5 bases). This CDR3 contains 15 residues. Germline V gene lookup returns CDR1 MNHNY and CDR2 SVGAGI (reference sequence). The V end was cut by 7 bases, the J end by 11 bases, with 26 bases between. The CDR3 region has the DNA TGTGCCAGCACCCCAGGAAACACAGGCGGGGTAGGTGCTTTCTTT. As protein: CASTPGNTGGVGAFF.

The chain joins TRBV5-1 to TRBJ1-2; a possible D gene is TRBD1 (5 bases). V dropped 0 bases and J dropped 5 bases, with 26 bases sitting between them. This CDR3 spans 19 amino acids. Germline CDR1 and CDR2: SGHRS and YFSETQ. The CDR3 sequence: CASSLVPPGTRDSQYGYTF. The CDR3 DNA follows: TGCGCCAGCAGCTTGGTGCCCCCCGGGACCAGGGACTCCCAGTATGGCTACACCTTC.

The gene calls are TRBV11-2 and TRBJ2-3, with D unclear. Per germline, CDR1 SGHAT and CDR2 FQNNGV. The CDR3 is 16 residues long. Deletions cut 2 bases from V and 2 bases from J, with 14 bases between. CDR3 residues: CASSLRIVSFTDTQYF. The CDR3 bases are TGTGCCAGCAGCTTACGTATAGTGTCCTTCACAGATACGCAGTATTTT.

The rearrangement uses TRBV4-2 and TRBJ1-2, with D possibly being TRBD1 (5 bases). The germline V gene has CDR1 LGHNA and CDR2 YNFKEQ. Trimming removed 2 bases at V and 4 bases at J, with 11 bases between. The length of the CDR3 is 14 residues. CDR3 sequence: CASSQLQVSYGYTF. The CDR3 DNA follows: TGTGCCAGCAGCCAACTACAGGTCTCCTATGGCTACACCTTC.

The gene calls are TRBV5-5 and TRBJ2-3; 7 bases map to TRBD1. CDR3 size: 16 residues. With 4 bases clipped from V and 0 bases from J, the junction kept 8 bases outside the gene matches. Germline assignment: CDR1 SGHKS and CDR2 YYEKEE (reference sequence). CDR3 in amino acids: CASSRSGQISTDTQYF. The CDR3 DNA sequence: TGTGCCAGCAGCCGCTCGGGACAGATCAGCACAGATACGCAGTATTTT.

This sequence joins TRBV28 and TRBJ2-1; D remains unclear. Germline V lookup: CDR1 MDHEN, CDR2 SYDVKM. V shed 5 bases and J shed 3 bases, with 11 bases lying between them. CDR3 length: 14 amino acids. CDR3 residues: CASSDLDLYNEQFF. In nucleotides, the CDR3 is TGTGCCAGCAGTGACCTCGACCTCTACAATGAGCAGTTCTTC.

The chain employs TRBV25-1 and TRBJ1-4; 7 bases map to TRBD1. The CDR3 runs 14 residues. Germline V gene lookup returns CDR1 MGHDK and CDR2 SYGVNS. V lost 4 bases and J lost 7; bases outside the gene matches: 6. DNA of the CDR3: TGTGCCAGCAGTGCTTCCCAGGGGGGTGAAAAACTGTTTTTT. Amino acids: CASSASQGGEKLFF.

This chain links TRBV19 with TRBJ1-1, with 11 nucleotides matching TRBD1. The CDR3 has 14 amino acids. With V trimmed by 6 bases and J by 5 bases, 5 bases remained unmatched. The germline V gene has CDR1 LNHDA and CDR2 SQIVND (reference sequence). CDR3 coding DNA: TGTGCCAGTAGCGGACAGGGGGCTGTTACTGAAGCTTTCTTT. Translating gives CASSGQGAVTEAFF.

V gene TRBV11-2 combines with J gene TRBJ2-5, with TRBD2 matching 7 bases. Germline V gene sequence: CDR1 SGHAT, CDR2 FQNNGV. The ends lost 5 bases at V and 5 bases at J; junction bases unmatched: 8. The CDR3 runs to 14 residues. The chain's CDR3 is CASSPRTSGETQYF. CDR3 nucleotides: TGTGCCAGCAGCCCACGGACTAGTGGGGAGACCCAGTACTTC.

The chain combines TRBV27 with TRBJ2-7; 9 bases agree with TRBD2. Trimming at V came to 5 bases and at J to 3 bases, leaving 5 bases not matched to a gene. CDR3 size: 14 residues. Germline V gene sequence: CDR1 MNHEY, CDR2 SMNVEV (reference sequence). In DNA form, the CDR3 reads TGTGCCAGCAGTCGCTCGACTAGCGGCTACGAGCAGTACTTC. It yields the protein CASSRSTSGYEQYF.

The chain recombines TRBV30 with TRBJ1-3, with D tentatively TRBD1 (5 bases). Germline V gene data show CDR1 as GTSNPN and CDR2 as SVGIG (reference sequence). The CDR3 covers 15 residues. The V gene lost 3 bases and the J gene lost 4 bases, with 16 bases spanning the gap. This CDR3 is CAWSHGRQGGNTIYF. The CDR3, as DNA: TGTGCCTGGAGCCACGGGAGGCAGGGAGGAAACACCATATATTTT. The full variable domain, with the rest looked up from reference TRBV30 and TRBJ1-3, is SQTIHQWPATLVQPVGSPLSLECTVEGTSNPNLYWYRQAAGRGLQLLFYSVGIGQISSEVPQNLSASRPQDRQFILSSKKLLLSDSGFYLCAWSHGRQGGNTIYFGEGSWLTVV.

This chain uses TRBV27 with TRBJ2-7; 12 bases fit TRBD2. CDR3 size: 15 residues. Germline-derived CDR1 and CDR2 are MNHEY and SMNVEV (reference sequence). V was clipped by 7 bases and J by 5 bases; unmatched bases: 9. The CDR3 reads CASTPLAGGLHEQYF. CDR3 sequence (DNA): TGTGCCAGCACTCCCCTAGCGGGAGGGCTCCACGAGCAGTACTTC.

The sample holds one count of this clone. The chain uses TRBV7-8 and TRBJ2-1; 9 bases fit TRBD2. Trimming cost V 5 bases and J 4 bases; bases outside gene matches: 12. The V gene's germline CDR1 is SGHVS and CDR2 FQNEAQ. This CDR3 region has 17 residues. This chain's CDR3 is CASSQRGWLAGYNEQFF. The CDR3 bases are TGTGCCAGCAGCCAGAGGGGATGGCTAGCGGGATACAATGAGCAGTTCTTC.